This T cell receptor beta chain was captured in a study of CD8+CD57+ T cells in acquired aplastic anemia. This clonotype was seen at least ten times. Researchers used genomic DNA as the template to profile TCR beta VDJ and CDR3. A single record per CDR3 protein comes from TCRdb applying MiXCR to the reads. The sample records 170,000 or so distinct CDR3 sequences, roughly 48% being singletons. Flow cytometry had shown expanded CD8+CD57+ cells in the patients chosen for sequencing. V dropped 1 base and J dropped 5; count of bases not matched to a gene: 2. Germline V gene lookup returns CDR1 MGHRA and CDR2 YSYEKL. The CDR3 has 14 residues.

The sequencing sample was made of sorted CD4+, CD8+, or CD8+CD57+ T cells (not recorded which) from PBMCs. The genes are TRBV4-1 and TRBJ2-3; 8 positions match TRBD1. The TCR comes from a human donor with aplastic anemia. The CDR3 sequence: CASSQGDRGDTQYF. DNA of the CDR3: TGCGCCAGCAGCCAAGGTGACAGGGGAGATACGCAGTATTTT.